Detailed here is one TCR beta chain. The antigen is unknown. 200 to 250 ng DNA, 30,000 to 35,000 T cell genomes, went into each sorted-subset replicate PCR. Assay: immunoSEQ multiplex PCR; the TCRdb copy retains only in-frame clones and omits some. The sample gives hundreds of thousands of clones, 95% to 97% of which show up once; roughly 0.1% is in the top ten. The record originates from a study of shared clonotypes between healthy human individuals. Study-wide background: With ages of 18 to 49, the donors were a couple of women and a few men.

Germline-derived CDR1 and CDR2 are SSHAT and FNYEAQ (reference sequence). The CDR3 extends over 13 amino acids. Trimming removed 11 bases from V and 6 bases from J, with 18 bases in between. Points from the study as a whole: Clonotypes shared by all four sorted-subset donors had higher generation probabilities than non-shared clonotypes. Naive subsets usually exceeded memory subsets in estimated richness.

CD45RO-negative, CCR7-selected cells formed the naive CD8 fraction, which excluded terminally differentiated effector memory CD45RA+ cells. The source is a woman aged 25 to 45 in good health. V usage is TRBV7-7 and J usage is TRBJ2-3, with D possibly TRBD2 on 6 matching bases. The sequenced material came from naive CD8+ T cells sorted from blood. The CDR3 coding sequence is TGTGCCTGCCCCGGCGGGAAAGCGGATACGCAGTATTTT. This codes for CACPGGKADTQYF.